Following are 15 T cell receptor beta chains from one sample sequenced in a study of T cell repertoires in cytomegalovirus infection. MiXCR, applied by TCRdb to the reads, yields one record per CDR3 protein. The data hold hundreds of thousands of distinct CDR3 sequences, with more than 8% observed a single time. The sample taken for sequencing was PBMCs. The receptors were gathered from a human donor in good health (CMV status not recorded). Some clones in this sample may be carry-over from other donors' samples.

The chain employs TRBV12-3 or TRBV12-4 and TRBJ2-1; D tentatively fits TRBD1 or TRBD2 (7 bases each). V lost 6 bases and J lost 9, with 27 bases in between. The CDR3 has 17 amino acids. CDR3 nucleotide sequence: TGTGCCAGCAGGACTGATCAGGGGGGGGTAAGGGACGGTGAGCAGTTCTTC. Encoded protein: CASRTDQGGVRDGEQFF.

This clonotype has only a few counts. This chain joins TRBV27 and TRBJ1-1; D is perhaps TRBD1 (6 bases). The CDR3 sequence is 13 residues long. The germline V gene has CDR1 MNHEY and CDR2 SMNVEV (reference sequence). The germline V and J ends were trimmed by 4 bases and 1 base, with 7 bases remaining between them. This CDR3 reads CASSYRENTEAFF. The CDR3 region has the DNA TGTGCCAGCAGTTACAGGGAGAACACTGAAGCTTTCTTT.

This clonotype was detected many times. The V call is TRBV18, the J call TRBJ2-1; 9 bases are a match to TRBD1. CDR1 is KGHSH and CDR2 is LQKENI in the germline V gene. V lost 1 base, J lost 8 bases, and 9 bases stayed unmatched. The CDR3 has 16 amino acids. The CDR3: CASSPLQDRGSDEQFF. In nucleotides, the CDR3 is TGTGCCAGCTCACCACTCCAGGACAGGGGAAGTGATGAGCAGTTCTTC.

The chain links TRBV4-2 to TRBJ2-6; 7 bases are shared with TRBD1. Germline CDR1 is LGHNA and CDR2 is YNFKEQ. The CDR3 totals 18 residues. V dropped 4 bases and J dropped 0; count of bases not matched to a gene: 9. The CDR3 DNA is TGTGCCAGCAGCCCGGGACAGTCAACAATCTCTGGGGCCAACGTCCTGACTTTC. It codes for CASSPGQSTISGANVLTF.

This clonotype has more than one count but fewer than ten. The rearrangement links TRBV7-8 to TRBJ2-7; 12 bases align to TRBD1. The germline V gene encodes CDR1 SGHVS and CDR2 FQNEAQ. The CDR3 runs 16 residues. Trimming at V came to 4 bases and at J to 7 bases, leaving 11 bases not matched to a gene. The CDR3 loop is CASSYRLPGQGAEQYF. The CDR3 nucleotides read TGTGCCAGCAGCTATCGACTTCCGGGACAGGGGGCTGAGCAGTACTTC.

The chain joins TRBV11-2 to TRBJ2-1, with TRBD1 identical over 8 bases. The CDR3 covers 16 residues. The germline V gene encodes CDR1 SGHAT and CDR2 FQNNGV. With 4 bases clipped from V and 2 bases from J, the junction kept 7 bases outside the gene matches. The DNA of the CDR3 is TGTGCCAGCAGCTCATACAGGGGGTCGACCTACAATGAGCAGTTCTTC. Translated: CASSSYRGSTYNEQFF.

This clonotype was recorded a few times. The V and J genes are TRBV6-8 and TRBJ1-3; TRBD1 matches at 7 bases. CDR3 length: 16 residues. From germline, CDR1 is MNHGY and CDR2 SAAAGT. J lost 4 bases, V lost 0 bases, and 6 bases had no gene match. Here the CDR3 DNA reads TGTGCCAGCAGTTACTCGAGAAGGGGGCCAGGAAACACCATATATTTT. Residues: CASSYSRRGPGNTIYF.

This clonotype has a handful of counts. The chain is built from TRBV20-1 and TRBJ2-2; D is possibly TRBD1 (6 bases). The length of the CDR3 is 13 residues. Germline V gives CDR1 DFQATT, CDR2 SNEGSKA (reference sequence). V shed 5 bases and J shed 7 bases, with 14 bases lying between them. The CDR3 region has the DNA TGCAGTGCTCAACAGGGTGGACGCGGGGAGCTGTTTTTT. It yields the protein CSAQQGGRGELFF.

V and J are TRBV12-3 or TRBV12-4 and TRBJ1-2; D not certain. V lost 6 bases and J lost 7, with 12 bases in between. This CDR3 has 12 residues. The CDR3 region is CASSPSGGGYTF. The DNA for the CDR3 is TGTGCCAGCAGCCCCTCAGGCGGTGGCTACACCTTC.

In DNA, the CDR3 is TGTGCCAGCAGCTCGGGGCGGGCCCGGAGCTCCTACGAGCAGTACTTC. It translates to CASSSGRARSSYEQYF. This chain joins TRBV11-2 and TRBJ2-7; D might be TRBD1 or TRBD2, each matching 5 bases. The CDR3 extends over 16 amino acids. With 4 bases removed from V and 0 bases from J, the gap between germline ends came to 16 bases. Per the germline V gene, CDR1 is SGHAT and CDR2 is FQNNGV.

This sequence joins TRBV7-6 and TRBJ1-1; no reliable D call. The germline V gene encodes CDR1 SGHVS and CDR2 FNYEAQ. The CDR3 is 13 amino acids. The V end was cut by 7 bases, the J end by 8 bases, with 17 bases between. The CDR3 nucleotides read TGTGCCAGCAACCCTGGCGGGCCGGGAGAAGCTTTCTTT. It encodes CASNPGGPGEAFF.

A remark on this clonotype: A much larger clone lies a single base off, so this may be a read error. The rearrangement links TRBV7-6 to TRBJ2-2; possible D gene TRBD2, 6 bases. The length of the CDR3 is 15 residues. Per the germline V gene, CDR1 is SGHVS and CDR2 is FNYEAQ. CDR3 in amino acids: CATSRTGSDTGELFF. The DNA of the CDR3 is TGTGCCACCAGCCGCACCGGGAGCGACACCGGGGAGCTGTTTTTT.

This clonotype showed up many times. The J gene is TRBJ2-2, the V gene TRBV7-2; no reliable D call. V was pared by 1 base and J by 8 bases, with 11 bases between. CDR3 size: 14 residues. CDR1 SGHTA and CDR2 FQGNSA come from the germline V gene. CDR3 bases: TGTGCCAGCAGCTTAGGATGGCGGCGGGGGGAGCTGTTTTTT. It is translated as CASSLGWRRGELFF.

Comments on this clonotype: Because it lacks the conserved phenylalanine or tryptophan at the end, this CDR3 is likely a read error. The CDR3 DNA follows: TGCGCCAGCAGCATGATGCCGGGACAGGGGGCGAATGAGCAGTTCTTG. As protein: CASSMMPGQGANEQFL. The chain uses TRBV5-1 and TRBJ2-1; 12 nucleotides align to TRBD1. The CDR3 consists of 16 residues. The junction had 9 bases not matched to a gene; V was cut back by 4 bases and J by 7 bases. The germline V gene has CDR1 SGHRS and CDR2 YFSETQ.

This clonotype was counted only a few times. The chain couples TRBV2 to TRBJ2-3; 7 bases line up with TRBD1. The CDR3 spans 14 residues. The germline gives CDR1 SNHLY, CDR2 FYNNEI. V shed 7 bases, J shed 3 bases, and the junction held 7 bases outside the gene matches. CDR3: CASMGTAVTDTQYF. CDR3 bases: TGTGCCAGCATGGGGACAGCCGTAACAGATACGCAGTATTTT. The entire variable domain, with the rest obtained from reference TRBV2 and TRBJ2-3, is as follows: EPEVTQTPSHQVTQMGQEVILRCVPISNHLYFYWYRQILGQKVEFLVSFYNNEISEKSEIFDDQFSVERPDGSNFTLKIRSTKLEDSAMYFCASMGTAVTDTQYFGPGTRLTVL.